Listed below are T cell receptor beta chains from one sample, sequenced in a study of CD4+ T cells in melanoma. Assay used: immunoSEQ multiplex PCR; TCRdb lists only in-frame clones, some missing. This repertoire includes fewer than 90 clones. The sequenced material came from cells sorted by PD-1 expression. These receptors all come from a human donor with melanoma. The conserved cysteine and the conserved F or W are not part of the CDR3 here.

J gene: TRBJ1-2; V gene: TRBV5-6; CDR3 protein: ASSPSYGTGVDGYT
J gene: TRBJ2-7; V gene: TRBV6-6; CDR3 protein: ASSYSVGAGNEQY
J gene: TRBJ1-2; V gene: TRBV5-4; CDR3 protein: ASSPSYGTGVDGYT
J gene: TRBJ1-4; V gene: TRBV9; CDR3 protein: ASSVGVGGNNEKLF
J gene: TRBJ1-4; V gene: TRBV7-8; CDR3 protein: ASAGGGSGEKLF
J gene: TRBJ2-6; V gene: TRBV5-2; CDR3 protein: ASSQDPGSGANVLT
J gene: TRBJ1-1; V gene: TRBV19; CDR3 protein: ASRDYGTEAF
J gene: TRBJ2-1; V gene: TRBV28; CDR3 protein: ASSVTSGGALNEQF
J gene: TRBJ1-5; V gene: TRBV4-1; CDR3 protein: ASSDTGRNQPQH
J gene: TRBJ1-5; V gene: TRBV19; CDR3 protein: ASNTRGGYSNQPQH
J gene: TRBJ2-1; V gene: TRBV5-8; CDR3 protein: ASRGQGGNEQF
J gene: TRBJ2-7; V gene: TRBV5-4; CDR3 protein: ASSSSSGAYYEQY
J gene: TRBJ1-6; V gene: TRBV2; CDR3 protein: ASSQDRGYSPLH
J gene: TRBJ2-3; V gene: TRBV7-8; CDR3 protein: ASSLALQSDTQY
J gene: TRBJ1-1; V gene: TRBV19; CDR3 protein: ASSIKGDTPAF
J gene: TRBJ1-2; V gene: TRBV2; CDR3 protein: ASSVQAQYGYT
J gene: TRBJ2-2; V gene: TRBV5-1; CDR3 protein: ASSSQGAQTGELF
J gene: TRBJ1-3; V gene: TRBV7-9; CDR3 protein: ASSSRGLGDTIY
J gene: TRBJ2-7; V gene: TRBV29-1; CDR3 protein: SAYTAGPSYEQY
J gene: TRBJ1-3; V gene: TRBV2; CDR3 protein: AIPTRGDGNTIY
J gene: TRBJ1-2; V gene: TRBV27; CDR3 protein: ASSLTRDRGLTGYT
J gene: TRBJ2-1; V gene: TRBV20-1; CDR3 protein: SASPLWEQF
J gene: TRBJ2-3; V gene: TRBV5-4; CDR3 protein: ASSLGWRGTDTQY
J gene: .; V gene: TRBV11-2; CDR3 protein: ASSLEVLAGVYEQY
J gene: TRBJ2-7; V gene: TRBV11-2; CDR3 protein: ASSLEVLAGVYEQY
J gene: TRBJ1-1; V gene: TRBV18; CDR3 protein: ASSPPNTGGEAF
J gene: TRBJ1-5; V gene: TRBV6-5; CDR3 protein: ASSYSPTGTGQPQH
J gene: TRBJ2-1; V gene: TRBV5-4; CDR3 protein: ASSFPTGGAYNEQF
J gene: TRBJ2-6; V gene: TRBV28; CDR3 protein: ASMSPGGGTGANVLT
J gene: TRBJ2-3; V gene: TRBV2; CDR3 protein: ASSEGFSAGDTQY
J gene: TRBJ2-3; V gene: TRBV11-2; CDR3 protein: ASSLSLTDTQY
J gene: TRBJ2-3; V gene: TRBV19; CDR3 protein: ASSIDLPSGGGRGDTQY
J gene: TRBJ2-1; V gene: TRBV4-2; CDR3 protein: ASSRPQGEQF